This TCR beta chain emerged from a study of T cells after yellow fever vaccination. This clonotype was observed many times. Its antigen remains unidentified. TCRdb independently ran MiXCR on the 5' RACE reads; one entry per CDR3 protein. The table records 80,000 to 100,000 distinct CDR3 sequences, roughly 5.8% of them present only once. Points from the study as a whole: The CD4 and CD8 compartments had a small share of their clonotypes in common. Post-booster samples contained most primary-vaccination clones (around 95% CD4, about 85% CD8).

The length of the CDR3 is 18 residues. Germline values: CDR1 SGHKS, CDR2 YYEKEE (reference sequence). V lost 0 bases and J 1 base, leaving 14 bases between the germline ends. Sequencing used CD8+ T cells sorted from PBMCs, obtained 10 days after the yellow fever booster vaccination. The source of this sequence is a man between 18 and 29 years old who received the YFV17D yellow fever vaccine. This rearrangement joins TRBV5-5 to TRBJ2-6; D is perhaps TRBD1 (6 bases). The CDR3 sequence: CASSLARGKLSGANVLTF. The CDR3 coding sequence is TGTGCCAGCAGCTTGGCCAGGGGCAAACTGTCTGGGGCCAACGTCCTGACTTTC.